Listed below are T cell receptor beta chains from one sample, sequenced in a study of cytomegalovirus exposure and HLA in healthy donors. Here immunoSEQ multiplex PCR was the method, and the copy in TCRdb shows in-frame clones only, minus some. The sample records about 180,000 clones, over 65% being singletons. Source material: PBMCs. All receptors come from a man aged 18 to 29 in good health and CMV-seronegative. Each CDR3 is given with its conserved first and last residue. D genes are given only for firm matches. Only part of the rows carry a size: once, few, many, or a class if the clone is expanded.

few TRBJ2-7 TRBD1 TRBV28 TGTGCCAGCAACCCCGACAGGGACGACGAGCAGTACTTC CASNPDRDDEQYF
- TRBJ2-4 - TRBV6-5 TGTGCCAGCAGTTACTCCACAGGTGCGGCCAAAAACATTCAGTACTTC CASSYSTGAAKNIQYF
- TRBJ2-7 - TRBV9 TGTGCCAGCAGCTTCCGACAGGATCCGTCGTACGAGCAGTACTTC CASSFRQDPSYEQYF
- TRBJ1-3 - TRBV7-9 TGTGCCAGCAGCTACCGTGAGCGCTCTGGAAACACCATATATTTT CASSYRERSGNTIYF
- TRBJ1-2 - TRBV7-6 TGTGCCAGCAGCTTGACACTGGACTATGGCTACACCTTC CASSLTLDYGYTF
- TRBJ2-5 TRBD2 TRBV27 TGTGCCAGCAGCCTCCGGGCGGGTAGCGGGGCCTGGGAGACCCAGTACTTC CASSLRAGSGAWETQYF
- TRBJ1-1 TRBD1 TRBV5-1 TGCGCCAGCAGCTTGGACAGGGGTGCTGAAGCTTTCTTT CASSLDRGAEAFF
- TRBJ1-2 - TRBV28 TGTGCCAGCACCGCGGGAGGGTCTCTTGGCTACACCTTC CASTAGGSLGYTF
- TRBJ1-2 - TRBV9 TGTGCCAGCAGCGTGGGGGGGTATGGCTACACCTTC CASSVGGYGYTF
- TRBJ1-2 - TRBV2 TGTGCCAGCAGGGGGGGGTTTACCCTTGGCTACACCTTC CASRGGFTLGYTF
- TRBJ2-7 TRBD2 TRBV9 TGTGCCAGCAGCGTAGCTCCGGGGGGGGGCTACGAGCAGTACTTC CASSVAPGGGYEQYF
- TRBJ2-1 - TRBV30 TGTGCCTGGAGTGAAACGGCAGGGCAGTTCTTC CAWSETAGQFF
- TRBJ2-1 - TRBV15 TGTGCCACCAGCAGAGGGACACGTGAGCAGTTCTTC CATSRGTREQFF
- TRBJ2-2 - TRBV19 TGTGCCAGTAGTAGGCTCACGACAGTCAGCCCCGGGGAGCTGTTTTTT CASSRLTTVSPGELFF
- TRBJ2-5 - TRBV27 TGTGCCAGCAGTTCTCCCGCGCGGCAGCAAGAGACCCAGTACTTC CASSSPARQQETQYF
few TRBJ1-1 - TRBV4-1 TGCGCCAGCAGCCCCCGGGACACCCTGAACACTGAAGCTTTCTTT CASSPRDTLNTEAFF
- TRBJ1-2 TRBD1 TRBV5-8 TGTGCCAGCAGCTGGGCCGGGACAGGGTATAACTATGGCTACACCTTC CASSWAGTGYNYGYTF
- TRBJ2-7 TRBD1 TRBV27 TGTGCCAGCAGTTTATACAGGGGGACCTACGAGCAGTACTTC CASSLYRGTYEQYF
- TRBJ1-1 - TRBV5-5 TGTGCCAGCAGCCTGGGCGGGGGCACTGAAGCTTTCTTT CASSLGGGTEAFF
- TRBJ1-2 - TRBV4-1 TGCGCCAGCAGCCAACCTCTGACAGCTAACTATGGCTACACCTTC CASSQPLTANYGYTF
- TRBJ1-1 TRBD1 TRBV5-6 TGTGCCAGCAGCTGGGGGACAGGGGTCACTGAAGCTTTCTTT CASSWGTGVTEAFF
- TRBJ2-1 TRBD1 TRBV28 TGTGCCAGCAGTCCGTCGAGACAGGGCAACAATGAGCAGTTCTTC CASSPSRQGNNEQFF
few TRBJ2-7 - TRBV7-3 TGTGCCAGCAGGCCCACAGAGAGCTCCTACGAGCAGTACTTC CASRPTESSYEQYF
- TRBJ1-4 - TRBV9 TGTGCCAGCAGCGCGGTTGGGGGGGAAAAACTGTTTTTT CASSAVGGEKLFF
- TRBJ2-7 - TRBV4-2 TGTGCCAGCAGCCAAGAGTGGGCCGGCACCTACGAGCAGTACTTC CASSQEWAGTYEQYF
- TRBJ1-1 TRBD1 TRBV5-1 TGCGCCAGCAAGGGCCTAGGGACAGGGGCATCAGTTTTGGAAGCTTTCTTT CASKGLGTGASVLEAFF
- TRBJ1-2 TRBD1 TRBV6-5 TGTGCCAGCAGTGAAGGGGGCCCGAACTATGGCTACACCTTC CASSEGGPNYGYTF
- TRBJ2-1 TRBD1 TRBV15 TGTGCCACCAGCAGAGCGCTAACGGGACAGATTTACAATGAGCAGTTCTTC CATSRALTGQIYNEQFF
- TRBJ1-2 - TRBV29-1 TGCAGCGTTCGCCGGGAGGGGGTTGTCTATGGCTACACCTTC CSVRREGVVYGYTF
- TRBJ1-1 TRBD1 TRBV27 TGTGCCAGCAGTTACAAGACAGGGTCTAACACTGAAGCTTTCTTT CASSYKTGSNTEAFF
- TRBJ2-2 - TRBV5-1 TGCGCCAGCAGCTTTAAGGCAGGGCACATGGGGAACACCGGGGAGCTGTTTTTT CASSFKAGHMGNTGELFF
few TRBJ2-7 TRBD1 TRBV7-9 TGTGCCAGCAGCTCCCGGGACAGGCGCTACGAGCAGTACTTC CASSSRDRRYEQYF
many TRBJ1-2 TRBD1 TRBV18 TGTGCCAGCTCCCCCGGGACAGGGGCCCTCTACACCTTC CASSPGTGALYTF
few TRBJ1-4 TRBD1 TRBV28 TGTGCCAGCAGTCCGACAGGGGGCGCAGGTGATGAAAAACTGTTTTTT CASSPTGGAGDEKLFF
- TRBJ2-3 TRBD2 TRBV7-9 TGTGCCAGCAGCCACGGACTAGCGGGGGAGCCCTCTAGCACAGATACGCAGTATTTT CASSHGLAGEPSSTDTQYF